This record looks at one TCR beta chain sequence and its context. Assignment of participants to cohorts was predicated upon participant-reported clinical history. Recovered Cohort 3 donors showed two negative PCRs, clearance, or symptom resolution. The data belong to a study of blood T cell repertoires in COVID-19. Study as a whole: The study drew acute and convalescent COVID-19 samples from the United States, Italy and Spain.

Under the authors' procedure: Using reference gene primer amplification, nucleated cell counts were estimated. Here immunoSEQ multiplex PCR was the method, and the copy in TCRdb shows in-frame clones only, minus some. V and J calls and clone size are as listed in that table; D and trimming were resolved from the DNA. The sample has a few hundred thousand clones; 75% to 90% are singletons. CDR3 length equals 18 residues. V was clipped by 4 bases and J by 4 bases; unmatched bases: 13. Germline CDR1 and CDR2: SNHLY and FYNNEI. The receptor was derived from a woman aged 45-65 years who had recovered from COVID-19. The chain has TRBV2 and TRBJ2-5; 12 bases agree with TRBD2. Sequenced input: PBMCs or T cells enriched from blood (not recorded which). This chain's CDR3 is CASSGGVGLAGRGETQYF. The CDR3 region has the DNA TGTGCCAGCAGTGGAGGAGTAGGACTAGCGGGGAGGGGAGAGACCCAGTACTTC.